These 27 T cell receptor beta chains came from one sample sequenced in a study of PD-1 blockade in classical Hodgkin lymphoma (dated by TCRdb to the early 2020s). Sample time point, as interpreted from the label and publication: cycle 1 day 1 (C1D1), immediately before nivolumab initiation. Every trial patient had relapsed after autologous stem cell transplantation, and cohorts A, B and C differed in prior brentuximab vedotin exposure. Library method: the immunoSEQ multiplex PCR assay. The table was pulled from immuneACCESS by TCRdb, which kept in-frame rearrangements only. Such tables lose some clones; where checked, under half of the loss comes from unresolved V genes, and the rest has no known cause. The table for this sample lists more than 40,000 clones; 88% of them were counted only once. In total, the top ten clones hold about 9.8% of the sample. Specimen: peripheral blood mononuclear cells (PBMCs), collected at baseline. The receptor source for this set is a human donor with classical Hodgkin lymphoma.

The CDR3 sequence is CASSRAETQYF. CDR3 bases: TGTGCCAGCAGTCGAGCAGAGACCCAGTACTTC. The rearrangement links TRBV2 to TRBJ2-5; D is ambiguous. The CDR3 length is 11 residues. The V gene lost 5 bases and the J gene lost 4 bases, with 5 bases spanning the gap. Germline CDR1 and CDR2: SNHLY and FYNNEI.

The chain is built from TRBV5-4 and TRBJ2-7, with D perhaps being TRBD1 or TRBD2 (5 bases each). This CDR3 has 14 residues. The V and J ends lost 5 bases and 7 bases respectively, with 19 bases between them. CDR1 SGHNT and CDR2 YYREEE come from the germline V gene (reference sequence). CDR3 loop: CASRPQGELKEQYF. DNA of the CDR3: TGTGCCAGCAGACCCCAAGGGGAGTTAAAGGAGCAGTACTTC. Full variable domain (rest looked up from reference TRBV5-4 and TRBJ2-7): ETGVTQSPTHLIKTRGQQVTLRCSSQSGHNTVSWYQQALGQGPQFIFQYYREEENGRGNFPPRFSGLQFPNYSSELNVNALELDDSALYLCASRPQGELKEQYFGPGTRLTVT.

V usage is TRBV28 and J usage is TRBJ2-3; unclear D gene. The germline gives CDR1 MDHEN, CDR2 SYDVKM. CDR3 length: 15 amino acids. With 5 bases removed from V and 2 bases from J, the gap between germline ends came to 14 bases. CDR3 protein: CASSPPGLDTDTQYF. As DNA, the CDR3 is TGTGCCAGCAGTCCCCCGGGTCTGGACACAGATACGCAGTATTTT.

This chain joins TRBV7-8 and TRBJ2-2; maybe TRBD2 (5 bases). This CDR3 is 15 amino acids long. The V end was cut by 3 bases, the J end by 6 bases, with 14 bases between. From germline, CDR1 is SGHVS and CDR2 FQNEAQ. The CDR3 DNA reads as TGTGCCAGCAGCTTGGTTGACTATGGCGCCGGGGAGCTGTTTTTT. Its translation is CASSLVDYGAGELFF.

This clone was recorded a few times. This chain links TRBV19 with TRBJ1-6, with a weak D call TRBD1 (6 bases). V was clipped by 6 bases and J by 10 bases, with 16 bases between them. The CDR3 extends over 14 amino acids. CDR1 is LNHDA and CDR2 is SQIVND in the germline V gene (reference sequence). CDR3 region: CASSETGFWSPLHF. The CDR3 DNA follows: TGTGCCAGTAGCGAAACAGGGTTTTGGTCACCCCTCCACTTT. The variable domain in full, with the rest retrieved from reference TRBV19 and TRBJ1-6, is DGGITQSPKYLFRKEGQNVTLSCEQNLNHDAMYWYRQDPGQGLRLIYYSQIVNDFQKGDIAEGYSVSREKKESFPLTVTSAQKNPTAFYLCASSETGFWSPLHFGNGTRLTVT.

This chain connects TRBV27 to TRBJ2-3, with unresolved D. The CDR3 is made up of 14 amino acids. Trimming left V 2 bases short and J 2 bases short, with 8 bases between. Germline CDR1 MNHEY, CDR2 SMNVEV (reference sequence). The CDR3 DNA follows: TGTGCCAGCAGTTTAATGGGGAACACAGATACGCAGTATTTT. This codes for CASSLMGNTDTQYF.

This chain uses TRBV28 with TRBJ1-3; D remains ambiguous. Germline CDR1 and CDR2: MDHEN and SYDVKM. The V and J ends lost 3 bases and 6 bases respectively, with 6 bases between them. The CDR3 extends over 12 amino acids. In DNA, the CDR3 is TGTGCCAGCAGTTTTGCCGAAAACACCATATATTTT. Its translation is CASSFAENTIYF.

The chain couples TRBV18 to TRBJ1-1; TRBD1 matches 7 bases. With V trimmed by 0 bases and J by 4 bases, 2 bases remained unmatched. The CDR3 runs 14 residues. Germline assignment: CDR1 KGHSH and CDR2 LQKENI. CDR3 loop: CASSPPTGSTEAFF. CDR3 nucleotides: TGTGCCAGCTCACCACCGACAGGGAGCACTGAAGCTTTCTTT.

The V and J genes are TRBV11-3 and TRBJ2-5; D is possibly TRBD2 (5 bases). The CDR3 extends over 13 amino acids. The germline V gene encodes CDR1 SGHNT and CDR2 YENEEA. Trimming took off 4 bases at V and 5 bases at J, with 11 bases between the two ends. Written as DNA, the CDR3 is TGTGCCAGCAGCTGGATCGGGGAGGAGACCCAGTACTTC. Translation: CASSWIGEETQYF.

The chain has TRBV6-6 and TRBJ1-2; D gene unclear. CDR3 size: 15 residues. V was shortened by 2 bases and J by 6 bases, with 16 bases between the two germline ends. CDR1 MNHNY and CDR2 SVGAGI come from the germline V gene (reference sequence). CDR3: CASSYSPTGKDGYTF. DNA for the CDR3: TGTGCCAGCAGTTACAGTCCCACCGGTAAGGATGGCTACACCTTC.

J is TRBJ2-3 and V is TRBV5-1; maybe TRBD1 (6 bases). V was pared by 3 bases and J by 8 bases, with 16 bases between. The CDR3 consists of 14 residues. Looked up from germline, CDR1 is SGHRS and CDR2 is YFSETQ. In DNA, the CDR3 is TGCGCCAGCAGCTCCGGACAGCTTGCGGGTACGCAGTATTTT. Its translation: CASSSGQLAGTQYF.

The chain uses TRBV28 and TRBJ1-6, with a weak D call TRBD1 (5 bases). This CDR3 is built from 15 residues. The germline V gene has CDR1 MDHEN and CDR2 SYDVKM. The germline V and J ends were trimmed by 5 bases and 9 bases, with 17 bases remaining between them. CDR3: CASSLGAPAGSPLHF. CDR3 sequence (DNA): TGTGCCAGCAGTCTAGGGGCTCCGGCGGGTTCACCCCTCCACTTT.

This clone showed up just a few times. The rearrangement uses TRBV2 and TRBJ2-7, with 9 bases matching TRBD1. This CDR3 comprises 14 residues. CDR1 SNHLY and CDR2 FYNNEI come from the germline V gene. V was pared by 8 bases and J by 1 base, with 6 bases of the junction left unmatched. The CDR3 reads CASYWDRASYEQYF. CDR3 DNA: TGTGCCAGCTACTGGGACAGGGCGTCCTACGAGCAGTACTTC.

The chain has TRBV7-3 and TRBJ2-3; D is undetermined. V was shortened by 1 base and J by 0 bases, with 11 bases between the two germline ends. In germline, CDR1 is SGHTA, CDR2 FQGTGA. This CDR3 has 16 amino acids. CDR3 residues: CASSLIGLSSTDTQYF. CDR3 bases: TGTGCCAGCAGCTTAATAGGCTTGTCTAGCACAGATACGCAGTATTTT.

CDR3 amino acids: CASSTGGRGTEAFF. CDR3 sequence (DNA): TGTGCCAGTAGTACCGGGGGGCGAGGTACTGAAGCTTTCTTT. The chain joins TRBV19 to TRBJ1-1; tentatively, D is TRBD1 (6 bases). Germline V gene data show CDR1 as LNHDA and CDR2 as SQIVND (reference sequence). The CDR3 spans 14 residues. V lost 4 bases and J 5 bases, leaving 14 bases between the germline ends.

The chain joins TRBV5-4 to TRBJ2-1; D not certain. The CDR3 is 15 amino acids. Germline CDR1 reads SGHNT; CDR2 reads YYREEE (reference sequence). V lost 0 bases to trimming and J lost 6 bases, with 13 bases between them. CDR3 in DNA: TGTGCCAGCAGCTTGGCCGACTCGGACGGCAATGAGCAGTTCTTC. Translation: CASSLADSDGNEQFF.

The CDR3 sequence is CASSKKRLANTEAFF. The CDR3 nucleotides are TGTGCCAGCAGCAAGAAAAGGCTGGCGAACACTGAAGCTTTCTTT. V usage is TRBV21-1 and J usage is TRBJ1-1. TRBV21-1 is termed a pseudogene. There are 15 residues in the CDR3.

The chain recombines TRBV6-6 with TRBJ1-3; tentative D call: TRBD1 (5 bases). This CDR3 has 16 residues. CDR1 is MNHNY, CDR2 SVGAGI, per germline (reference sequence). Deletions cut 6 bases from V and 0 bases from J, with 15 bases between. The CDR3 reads CASSGPGPSSGNTIYF. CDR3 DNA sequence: TGTGCCAGCAGCGGGCCGGGACCGAGCTCTGGAAACACCATATATTTT.

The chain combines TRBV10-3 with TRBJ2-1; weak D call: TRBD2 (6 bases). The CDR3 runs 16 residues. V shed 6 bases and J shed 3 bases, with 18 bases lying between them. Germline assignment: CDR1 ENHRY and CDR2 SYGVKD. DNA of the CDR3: TGTGCCATCAGAGCCTACACGGGACTTGACTACAATGAGCAGTTCTTC. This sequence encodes CAIRAYTGLDYNEQFF.

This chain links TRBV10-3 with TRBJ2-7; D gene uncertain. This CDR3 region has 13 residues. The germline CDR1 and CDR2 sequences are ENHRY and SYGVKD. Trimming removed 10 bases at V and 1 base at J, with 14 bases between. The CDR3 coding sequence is TGTGCCACCTCTCGAGGTGGGTCCTACGAGCAGTACTTC. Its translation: CATSRGGSYEQYF.

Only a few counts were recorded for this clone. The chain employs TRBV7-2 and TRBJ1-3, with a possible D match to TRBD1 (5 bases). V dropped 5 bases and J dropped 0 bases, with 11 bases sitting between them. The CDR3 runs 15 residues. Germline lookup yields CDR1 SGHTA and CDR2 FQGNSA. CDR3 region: CASSPEGYSGNTIYF. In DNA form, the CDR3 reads TGTGCCAGCAGCCCTGAGGGGTACTCTGGAAACACCATATATTTT.

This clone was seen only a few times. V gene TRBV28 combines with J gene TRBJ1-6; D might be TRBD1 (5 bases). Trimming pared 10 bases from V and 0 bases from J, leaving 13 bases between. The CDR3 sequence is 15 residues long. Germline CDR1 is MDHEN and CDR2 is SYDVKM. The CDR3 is CATREGSSYNSPLHF. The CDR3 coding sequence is TGTGCCACCAGGGAAGGGAGCTCCTATAATTCACCCCTCCACTTT.

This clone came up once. The CDR3 here is CASSVIAGSVHEQYF. The CDR3 coding sequence is TGTGCCAGCAGTGTGATAGCGGGGTCCGTGCACGAGCAGTACTTC. The chain is built from TRBV2 and TRBJ2-7; 8 bases are a match to TRBD2. In germline, CDR1 is SNHLY, CDR2 FYNNEI. This CDR3 contains 15 residues. The V and J ends lost 4 bases and 5 bases, in that order; junction bases with no gene match: 10.

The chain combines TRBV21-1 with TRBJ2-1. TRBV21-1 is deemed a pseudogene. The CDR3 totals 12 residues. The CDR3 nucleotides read TGTGCCAGCAGCAGGGGATCTGGTGAGCAGTTCTTC. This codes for CASSRGSGEQFF.

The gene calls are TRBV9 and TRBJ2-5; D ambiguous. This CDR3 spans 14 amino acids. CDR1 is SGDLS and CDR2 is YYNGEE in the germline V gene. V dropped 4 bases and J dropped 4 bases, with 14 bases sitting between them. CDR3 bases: TGTGCCAGCAGCCCTATCTCGCCAGGAGAGACCCAGTACTTC. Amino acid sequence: CASSPISPGETQYF.

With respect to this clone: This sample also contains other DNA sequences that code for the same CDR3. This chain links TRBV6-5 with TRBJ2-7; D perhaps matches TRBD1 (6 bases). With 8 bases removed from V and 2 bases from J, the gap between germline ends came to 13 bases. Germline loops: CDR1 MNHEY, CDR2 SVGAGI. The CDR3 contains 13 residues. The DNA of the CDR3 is TGTGCCAGCTCCCCAGGGGCGCCCTACGAGCAGTACTTC. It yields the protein CASSPGAPYEQYF.

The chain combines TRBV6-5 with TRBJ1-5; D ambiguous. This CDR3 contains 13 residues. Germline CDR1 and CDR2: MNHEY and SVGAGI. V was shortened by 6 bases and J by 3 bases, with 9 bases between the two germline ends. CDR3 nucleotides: TGTGCCAGCAGCCCTCGTTACAATCAGCCCCAGCATTTT. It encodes CASSPRYNQPQHF.